A single T cell receptor beta chain is shown here with its context. This sample is part of a study of blood T cell repertoires in COVID-19. Turning to the study itself: The United States, Italy and Spain supplied acute and convalescent COVID-19 samples.

Losses at the gene ends were 4 bases for V and 1 base for J; bases not matched to a gene: 2. The CDR3 sequence is 14 residues long. The germline V gene has CDR1 KGHDR and CDR2 SFDVKD. The study drew participants aged about 18 to 89 years from 20 to 30 US areas. Cohort placement rested on clinical history that participants reported themselves. Clones were sequenced by immunoSEQ multiplex PCR, and TCRdb holds only the in-frame ones, with some missing. The table records some 150,000 clones, 80% to 90% of them present only once. The chain combines TRBV24-1 with TRBJ2-5; 7 nucleotides line up with TRBD1. This sequence was found in a man aged 45-60 years who had recovered from COVID-19. The sequencing input was PBMCs or T cells enriched from blood (not recorded which). CDR3 DNA sequence: TGTGCCACCAGTGAGGGACAGATCCAAGAGACCCAGTACTTC. Residues: CATSEGQIQETQYF.